This TCR beta chain was found in a study of blood T cells in healthy people across ages. This clonotype was found a few times. A J-beta primer mix and a sample-barcoded 5' primer were used in a second PCR of about 6 to 12 cycles. TCRdb re-analysed the 5' RACE reads in MiXCR, keeping a single row per CDR3 protein. The table includes over 300,000 distinct CDR3 sequences, 52% detected once. The sample comprised blood. The clonotype comes from a man aged 55 to 70 in good health.

The CDR3 loop reads CASSRFGANVLTF. The CDR3 DNA reads as TGTGCCAGCAGTCGATTTGGGGCCAACGTCCTGACTTTC. The chain combines TRBV7-2 with TRBJ2-6; D gene uncertain. The CDR3 totals 13 residues. CDR1 and CDR2 from the germline V gene are SGHTA and FQGNSA. The V end lost 6 bases, the J end lost 3 bases, and 6 bases lay between the germline ends.